This T cell receptor beta chain was captured by sequencing in a study of shared clonotypes between healthy human individuals. On the study more broadly: Contributing individuals were two females and three males aged 18 to 49. Findings and limits, study-wide: Generally, naive subsets (rather than memory subsets) showed larger estimated richness.

The CDR3 runs to 18 residues. V was clipped by 5 bases and J by 0 bases; unmatched bases: 9. Germline loops: CDR1 SGHTA, CDR2 FQGNSA. This clone was recorded only once. The antigen is not known. Data came from immunoSEQ multiplex PCR; TCRdb stores just in-frame clones and leaves some out. Of about 2,500,000 clones listed, 90% to 95% were seen once; the top ten hold about 0.13%. Healthy HIV-negative adults without recent acute infections or vaccinations served as donors. Both subsets, CD45RA+ naive and CD45RA-negative memory, were split from the CD4+ cells. The material sequenced was naive CD4+ T cells sorted from blood. Subset of the sample: CD45RA+ positively selected. The clonotype comes from a man between 18 and 35 years old in good health. The chain is built from TRBV7-2 and TRBJ2-1; 11 bases fit TRBD1. The CDR3 bases are TGTGCCAGCAGCCTACGGACAGGGGGCATAAGCTCCTACAATGAGCAGTTCTTC. Translating gives CASSLRTGGISSYNEQFF.